A single sample gave rise to the 23 T cell receptor beta chains below, sequenced in a study of blood T cell repertoires in COVID-19. Using immunoSEQ multiplex PCR, the repertoire was profiled, and TCRdb retains in-frame clones only, with some absent. The data contain fewer than 400,000 clones, around 90% of them seen just once; the ten biggest clones take up about 5%. Sequenced sample: PBMCs or T cells enriched from blood (not recorded which). All receptors come from a man aged 55 to 70 who had recovered from COVID-19.

This chain joins TRBV2 and TRBJ1-6; D is perhaps TRBD1 (6 bases). Germline assignment: CDR1 SNHLY and CDR2 FYNNEI. CDR3 length: 15 amino acids. Trimming removed 7 bases at V and 6 bases at J, with 16 bases between. Here the CDR3 DNA reads TGTGCCAGCACCTGGGACATCGGCTTTAATTCACCCCTCCACTTT. Translation gives CASTWDIGFNSPLHF.

The chain recombines TRBV2 with TRBJ2-6, with 10 bases identical to TRBD1. The CDR3 totals 18 residues. CDR1 is SNHLY and CDR2 is FYNNEI in the germline V gene. The V and J ends lost 6 bases and 3 bases, in that order; junction bases with no gene match: 11. CDR3 region: CASRSGTGDPNGANVLTF. The CDR3 DNA reads as TGTGCCAGCAGGTCCGGGACAGGGGACCCTAATGGGGCCAACGTCCTGACTTTC.

V is TRBV5-6 and J is TRBJ2-7; 11 bases map to TRBD2. After removal of 4 bases from V and 2 bases from J, the junction contained 11 bases not matched to a gene. The CDR3 length is 17 residues. Per the germline V gene, CDR1 is SGHDT and CDR2 is YYEEEE. CDR3 region: CASSRNSRLAGPYEQYF. The CDR3 DNA reads as TGTGCCAGCAGCCGCAACTCTCGACTAGCGGGACCCTACGAGCAGTACTTC.

The chain employs TRBV5-1 and TRBJ1-1; D possibly corresponds to TRBD1 (6 bases). The germline gives CDR1 SGHRS, CDR2 YFSETQ. This CDR3 is built from 17 residues. V lost 1 base, J lost 1 base, and 17 bases lay in between. The CDR3 spells CASSLRIQGRRNTEAFF. The CDR3 region has the DNA TGCGCCAGCAGCTTGCGGATACAGGGAAGGAGGAACACTGAAGCTTTCTTT. Full variable domain (missing parts from reference TRBV5-1 and TRBJ1-1): KAGVTQTPRYLIKTRGQQVTLSCSPISGHRSVSWYQQTPGQGLQFLFEYFSETQRNKGNFPGRFSGRQFSNSRSEMNVSTLELGDSALYLCASSLRIQGRRNTEAFFGQGTRLTVV.

This clone was seen a single time. The gene calls are TRBV6-5 and TRBJ2-3, with TRBD2 matching over 11 bases. V lost 5 bases, J lost 8 bases, and 9 bases stayed unmatched. Germline CDR1 and CDR2: MNHEY and SVGAGI. This CDR3 is 15 amino acids long. This chain's CDR3 is CASSLDVAGGGTQYF. The DNA of the CDR3 is TGTGCCAGCAGTCTCGACGTAGCGGGAGGGGGTACGCAGTATTTT.

V is TRBV5-5 and J is TRBJ2-7; 14 bases match TRBD2. The ends lost 4 bases at V and 5 bases at J; junction bases unmatched: 5. This CDR3 is 15 amino acids long. Germline CDR1 and CDR2: SGHKS and YYEKEE (reference sequence). This CDR3 reads CASSGPGLAGDEQYF. CDR3 DNA: TGTGCCAGCAGCGGACCGGGACTAGCGGGAGACGAGCAGTACTTC.

The chain uses TRBV9 and TRBJ2-3, with a possible D match to TRBD2 (5 bases). Trimming removed 0 bases from V and 6 bases from J, with 11 bases in between. In germline, CDR1 is SGDLS, CDR2 YYNGEE. The CDR3 contains 14 residues. The DNA of the CDR3 is TGTGCCAGCAGCGTAGCCGGAAGAGGGGATACGCAGTATTTT. Translation: CASSVAGRGDTQYF.

In DNA, the CDR3 is TGTGCCAGCAATCCTTATGGCGGGAGTGGTATCTCAGATACGCAGTATTTT. Protein product: CASNPYGGSGISDTQYF. The chain joins TRBV28 to TRBJ2-3, with 7 bases identical to TRBD2. This CDR3 spans 17 amino acids. With V trimmed by 7 bases and J by 4 bases, 17 bases remained unmatched. Germline V gives CDR1 MDHEN, CDR2 SYDVKM.

The chain carries TRBV19 and TRBJ1-2; 9 bases align to TRBD1. Germline V gene data show CDR1 as LNHDA and CDR2 as SQIVND (reference sequence). This CDR3 is built from 16 residues. V gave up 5 bases and J gave up 0 bases; unmatched junction bases: 7. The CDR3 reads CASSLWGQGPNYGYTF. DNA for the CDR3: TGTGCCAGTAGTCTTTGGGGACAGGGACCTAACTATGGCTACACCTTC.

This sequence joins TRBV27 and TRBJ1-2, with 7 bases matching TRBD1. The trim removed 3 bases at V and 0 bases at J, leaving 4 bases unmatched. CDR3 size: 15 residues. The germline CDR1 and CDR2 sequences are MNHEY and SMNVEV (reference sequence). The CDR3 DNA reads TGTGCCAGCAGTTTCGGGACAGAAGCTAACTATGGCTACACCTTC. It codes for CASSFGTEANYGYTF.

This chain connects TRBV4-1 to TRBJ1-4, with a possible D match to TRBD1 (6 bases). The V end was cut by 4 bases, the J end by 10 bases, with 22 bases between. Germline CDR1 is MGHRA and CDR2 is YSYEKL. CDR3 length equals 16 residues. In DNA form, the CDR3 reads TGCGCCAGCAGCCCGGTCGAGGGGGGGTCGTCAGGAAAACTGTTTTTT. Translated, it gives CASSPVEGGSSGKLFF.

The chain combines TRBV15 with TRBJ1-4; D is undetermined. The germline V and J ends were trimmed by 2 bases and 5 bases, with 6 bases remaining between them. This CDR3 comprises 13 residues. The V gene's germline CDR1 is LNHNV and CDR2 YYDKDF (reference sequence). Here the CDR3 DNA reads TGTGCCACCAGCAGATCCCTGAATGAAAAACTGTTTTTT. This sequence encodes CATSRSLNEKLFF.

The gene calls are TRBV29-1 and TRBJ1-4; D is possibly TRBD1 (5 bases). CDR1 and CDR2 (germline): SQVTM, ANQGSEA. Trimming took 4 bases from V and 4 from J, leaving 7 bases between them. This CDR3 has 12 amino acids. CDR3 coding DNA: TGCAGCGTTGCACAGGATAATGAAAAACTGTTTTTT. Translation gives CSVAQDNEKLFF.

The rearrangement joins TRBV9 to TRBJ1-2; possibly TRBD1 for D (5 bases). The ends were cut back, 0 bases at V and 4 bases at J, with 13 bases in the middle. CDR1 and CDR2 (germline): SGDLS, YYNGEE. This CDR3 spans 15 amino acids. CDR3 protein: CASSVDRQPRYGYTF. In DNA form, the CDR3 reads TGTGCCAGCAGCGTAGACAGACAGCCCCGCTATGGCTACACCTTC.

This chain uses TRBV28 with TRBJ1-2; D gene unclear. V dropped 4 bases and J dropped 6 bases, with 12 bases sitting between them. In germline, CDR1 is MDHEN, CDR2 SYDVKM. The length of the CDR3 is 13 residues. CDR3 residues: CASSSAAVDGYTF. DNA of the CDR3: TGTGCCAGCAGTTCCGCGGCCGTAGATGGCTACACCTTC.

The gene calls are TRBV5-1 and TRBJ1-1; D not certain. The germline V and J ends were trimmed by 3 bases and 0 bases, with 12 bases remaining between them. CDR3 length: 15 amino acids. Germline-derived CDR1 and CDR2 are SGHRS and YFSETQ. CDR3 protein: CASSSAGTMNTEAFF. The CDR3 coding sequence is TGCGCCAGCAGCTCGGCCGGTACTATGAACACTGAAGCTTTCTTT. The full variable domain, its missing parts supplied by reference TRBV5-1 and TRBJ1-1, is KAGVTQTPRYLIKTRGQQVTLSCSPISGHRSVSWYQQTPGQGLQFLFEYFSETQRNKGNFPGRFSGRQFSNSRSEMNVSTLELGDSALYLCASSSAGTMNTEAFFGQGTRLTVV.

This rearrangement joins TRBV7-9 to TRBJ2-1; D gene unclear. CDR3 length equals 16 residues. The V gene lost 1 base and the J gene lost 2 bases, with 12 bases spanning the gap. Germline lookup yields CDR1 SEHNR and CDR2 FQNEAQ (reference sequence). The DNA for the CDR3 is TGTGCCAGCAGCTTAGTGCCTACCCCGACCTACAATGAGCAGTTCTTC. Residues: CASSLVPTPTYNEQFF.

The chain employs TRBV27 and TRBJ2-1; 8 bases map to TRBD1. Germline V CDR1 and CDR2: MNHEY, SMNVEV (reference sequence). Germline trimming cut 4 bases from V and 3 bases from J; bases unmatched to any gene: 5. The CDR3 runs to 15 residues. The CDR3 here is CASSYRQGNYNEQFF. The CDR3 region has the DNA TGTGCCAGCAGTTACCGACAGGGGAACTACAATGAGCAGTTCTTC.

A single count supports this clone. The chain combines TRBV28 with TRBJ2-3; 8 nucleotides line up with TRBD1. Germline CDR1 reads MDHEN; CDR2 reads SYDVKM. J was trimmed by 13 bases and V by 6 bases; bases with no gene match: 9. CDR3 size: 12 residues. The CDR3, as DNA: TGTGCCAGCAGACCATGGACAGGGCGGGAGTATTTT. Encoded protein: CASRPWTGREYF.

The chain couples TRBV2 to TRBJ1-2; possible D gene TRBD1, 5 bases. Trimming removed 8 bases from V and 4 bases from J, with 14 bases in between. The germline CDR1 and CDR2 sequences are SNHLY and FYNNEI. The CDR3 sequence is 13 residues long. The CDR3 here is CASRGTEFYGYTF. In nucleotides, the CDR3 is TGTGCCAGCCGGGGGACCGAGTTCTATGGCTACACCTTC.

The chain recombines TRBV3-1 (or the pseudogene TRBV3-2) with TRBJ2-1; 9 nucleotides line up with TRBD2. The V and J ends lost 1 base and 12 bases, in that order; junction bases with no gene match: 10. CDR3 size: 15 residues. CDR1 LGHDT and CDR2 YNNKEL come from the germline V gene (reference sequence). CDR3 in DNA: TGTGCCAGCAGCCAAGTGGGGGGACTAGCAGGTGGGCAGTTCTTC. Amino acids: CASSQVGGLAGGQFF.

This chain joins TRBV7-3 and TRBJ1-1; possibly TRBD1 for D (6 bases). Trimming removed 5 bases from V and 7 bases from J, with 14 bases in between. Per germline, CDR1 SGHTA and CDR2 FQGTGA. The CDR3 runs to 13 residues. CDR3 in amino acids: CASSRGVQGEAFF. In DNA form, the CDR3 reads TGTGCCAGCAGCCGAGGAGTACAGGGTGAAGCTTTCTTT.

This sequence joins TRBV24-1 and TRBJ2-3, with D tentatively TRBD1 (7 bases). The CDR3 is 16 residues long. Germline V gene sequence: CDR1 KGHDR, CDR2 SFDVKD. V lost 4 bases and J lost 5, with 18 bases in between. CDR3 DNA: TGTGCCACCAGTGACCCCGGTTCAGGGGGAGGAGATACGCAGTATTTT. Protein: CATSDPGSGGGDTQYF.